The 19 T cell receptor beta chains below all came from one sample that was sequenced in a study of tumor-infiltrating lymphocytes in oesophageal squamous cell carcinoma. TCRdb called the PCR reads again in MiXCR, with one record for every CDR3 protein. The table records approximately 12,000 distinct CDR3 sequences, less than 65% of them present only once. Material for sequencing was normal esophageal tissue next to the tumor. The receptor source for this set is a male donor with esophageal squamous cell carcinoma.

This clonotype is medium-sized in the sample. The gene calls are TRBV11-2 and TRBJ2-2; the match to TRBD2 covers 8 bases. CDR1 and CDR2 (germline): SGHAT, FQNNGV. The CDR3 spans 14 residues. V shed 5 bases, J shed 6 bases, and the junction held 5 bases outside the gene matches. The CDR3 loop is CASSAGSGAGELFF. For the CDR3, the DNA is TGTGCCAGCAGCGCGGGTAGCGGGGCCGGGGAGCTGTTTTTT. The full variable domain, rest sourced from reference TRBV11-2 and TRBJ2-2, is EAGVAQSPRYKIIEKRQSVAFWCNPISGHATLYWYQQILGQGPKLLIQFQNNGVVDDSQLPKDRFSAERLKGVDSTLKIQPAKLEDSAVYLCASSAGSGAGELFFGEGSRLTVL.

J is TRBJ2-7 and V is TRBV7-2; TRBD1 aligns across 8 bases. The CDR3 has 15 amino acids. Losses at the gene ends were 5 bases for V and 0 bases for J; bases not matched to a gene: 6. Germline V gene data show CDR1 as SGHTA and CDR2 as FQGNSA. The CDR3 protein is CASSRTGGSSYEQYF. The CDR3 DNA is TGTGCCAGCAGCCGAACAGGGGGTTCCTCCTACGAGCAGTACTTC.

This clonotype appeared many times. The chain joins TRBV12-3 or TRBV12-4 to TRBJ1-6; D perhaps matches TRBD1 (5 bases). The CDR3 spans 15 residues. Between the trimmed V and J ends, which lost 5 bases and 5 bases, there was a span of 13 bases. CDR3 protein: CASSRGTGNNSPLHF. The CDR3 nucleotides read TGTGCCAGCAGTCGTGGGACGGGGAATAATTCACCCCTCCACTTT.

This chain uses TRBV7-3 with TRBJ2-1; 8 bases are shared with TRBD2. The DNA end favors TRBJ2-5, so the J call may be wrong. CDR3 length: 16 residues. Germline V lookup: CDR1 SGHTA, CDR2 FQGTGA. The chain's CDR3 is CASSLTSGLASETQYF. The CDR3 coding sequence is TGTGCCAGCAGCTTAACTTCCGGACTAGCTAGCGAGACCCAGTACTTC.

This clonotype was found many times. The V and J genes are TRBV24-1 and TRBJ2-3, with 7 positions matching TRBD2. J gave up 3 bases and V 1 base, and 3 bases lay outside the gene matches. The CDR3 is 15 residues long. The germline V gene encodes CDR1 KGHDR and CDR2 SFDVKD. CDR3 residues: CATSDFGGGTDTQYF. CDR3 DNA sequence: TGTGCCACCAGTGATTTTGGCGGGGGAACAGATACGCAGTATTTT.

The chain combines TRBV7-9 with TRBJ2-7; D is uncertain. Trimming pared 5 bases from V and 0 bases from J, leaving 8 bases between. CDR1 and CDR2 (germline): SEHNR, FQNEAQ (reference sequence). The CDR3 has 13 amino acids. The CDR3 here is CASSPLNSYEQYF. CDR3 in DNA: TGTGCCAGCAGCCCGCTGAACTCCTACGAGCAGTACTTC.

This clonotype was recorded only once. This sequence joins TRBV7-6 and TRBJ2-6; possible D gene TRBD2, 5 bases. The J call may be wrong; the DNA end is better matched by TRBJ2-1. The germline V gene encodes CDR1 SGHVS and CDR2 FNYEAQ. The CDR3 spans 15 residues. The CDR3 here is CASSLNEGWLNEQFF. The CDR3 DNA reads TGTGCCAGCAGCCTAAACGAGGGTTGGTTAAATGAGCAGTTCTTC.

The rearrangement joins TRBV7-8 to TRBJ1-1, with a weak D call TRBD1 (6 bases). Germline CDR1 and CDR2: SGHVS and FQNEAQ. Trimming left V 7 bases short and J 8 bases short, with 20 bases between. The CDR3 has 14 amino acids. In nucleotides, the CDR3 is TGTGCCAGCACGTTCGGAGGGGGTTTAACCGAAGCTTTCTTT. It encodes CASTFGGGLTEAFF. Together with reference TRBV7-8 and TRBJ1-1, the CDR3 gives the full variable domain: GAGVSQSPRYKVAKRGQDVALRCDPISGHVSLFWYQQALGQGPEFLTYFQNEAQLDKSGLPSDRFFAERPEGSVSTLKIQRTQQEDSAVYLCASTFGGGLTEAFFGQGTRLTVV.

J is TRBJ2-3 and V is TRBV7-2; maybe TRBD2 (5 bases). CDR1 is SGHTA, CDR2 FQGNSA, per germline. Trimming left V 2 bases short and J 14 bases short, with 29 bases between. The CDR3 length is 17 residues. The CDR3: CASSLSGFSSNTGELYF. CDR3 in DNA: TGTGCCAGCAGCTTATCGGGGTTTAGCTCGAACACCGGGGAGCTGTATTTT.

This clonotype was detected only a few times. The chain combines TRBV2 with TRBJ2-5; the D gene is possibly TRBD1 (6 bases). Germline CDR1 is SNHLY and CDR2 is FYNNEI. This CDR3 region has 16 residues. V gave up 7 bases and J gave up 11 bases, with 29 bases separating them. Here the CDR3 DNA reads TGTGCCAGCACCTTAGAGGGGGTCCTCTCCTACAATGAGCAGTACTTC. It is translated as CASTLEGVLSYNEQYF.

This clonotype was seen more than once but under ten times. The CDR3 DNA sequence: TGTGCCAGCAGTCAGCGACTAGCGGGGGGAGCAGATACGCAGTATTTT. Protein: CASSQRLAGGADTQYF. The rearrangement joins TRBV2 to TRBJ2-3; TRBD2 matches 13 bases. V was clipped by 5 bases and J by 4 bases; unmatched bases: 6. Germline V gene lookup returns CDR1 SNHLY and CDR2 FYNNEI. This CDR3 has 16 amino acids.

This clonotype is large in the sample. This sequence joins TRBV7-8 and TRBJ2-1; TRBD1 agrees at 7 bases. CDR3 size: 16 residues. The V gene end was trimmed by 5 bases and the J gene end by 6 bases; junction bases not matched to a gene: 13. Germline V CDR1 and CDR2: SGHVS, FQNEAQ. This CDR3 is CASSAPGTVHLNEQFF. The CDR3 DNA follows: TGTGCCAGCAGCGCCCCCGGGACAGTCCACCTCAATGAGCAGTTCTTC.

V is TRBV7-6 and J is TRBJ2-7; D is undetermined. V lost 3 bases to trimming and J lost 5 bases, with 14 bases between them. The CDR3 extends over 14 amino acids. Germline CDR1 and CDR2: SGHVS and FNYEAQ. Here the CDR3 reads CASSFSEELNEQYF. CDR3 DNA sequence: TGTGCCAGCAGCTTCTCCGAGGAGCTTAACGAGCAGTACTTC. Supplemented by reference TRBV7-6 and TRBJ2-7, the full variable domain reads GAGVSQSPRYKVTKRGQDVALRCDPISGHVSLYWYRQALGQGPEFLTYFNYEAQQDKSGLPNDRFSAERPEGSISTLTIQRTEQRDSAMYRCASSFSEELNEQYFGPGTRLTVT.

This sequence joins TRBV7-2 and TRBJ2-5; perhaps TRBD2 as D (6 bases). Germline lookup yields CDR1 SGHTA and CDR2 FQGNSA. The V end lost 2 bases, the J end lost 6 bases, and 13 bases lay between the germline ends. The CDR3 runs 14 residues. The CDR3 spells CASSLKAGSQTQYF. CDR3 bases: TGTGCCAGCAGCTTAAAAGCCGGGAGTCAGACCCAGTACTTC. Supplemented by reference TRBV7-2 and TRBJ2-5, the full variable domain reads GAGVSQSPSNKVTEKGKDVELRCDPISGHTALYWYRQSLGQGLEFLIYFQGNSAPDKSGLPSDRFSAERTGGSVSTLTIQRTQQEDSAVYLCASSLKAGSQTQYFGPGTRLLVL.

The chain has TRBV7-6 and TRBJ2-5; the match to TRBD2 covers 8 bases. CDR1 is SGHVS and CDR2 is FNYEAQ in the germline V gene. V dropped 5 bases and J dropped 2; count of bases not matched to a gene: 7. The CDR3 consists of 15 residues. The CDR3 sequence: CASSRVPGGQETQYF. Here the CDR3 DNA reads TGTGCCAGCAGCCGAGTTCCGGGGGGGCAAGAGACCCAGTACTTC.

The chain employs TRBV7-2 and TRBJ2-5; D may be TRBD2 (6 bases). The end of the DNA fits TRBJ2-1 better, so the J call may be wrong. The CDR3 spans 14 residues. Per the germline V gene, CDR1 is SGHTA and CDR2 is FQGNSA. The CDR3 region is CASSLNRGGDEQFF. Here the CDR3 DNA reads TGTGCCAGCAGCTTAAACCGCGGCGGGGATGAGCAGTTCTTC.

V and J are TRBV6-1 and TRBJ1-4; the D gene is possibly TRBD1 (6 bases). Trimming took 6 bases from V and 8 from J, leaving 16 bases between them. The germline V gene has CDR1 MNHNS and CDR2 SASEGT. The CDR3 runs 14 residues. CDR3 DNA sequence: TGTGCCAGCAGCCAACAGGGCTGGGGGGAAAAACTGTTTTTT. The encoded protein is CASSQQGWGEKLFF.

The genes are TRBV7-3 and TRBJ2-4; TRBD2 agrees at 8 bases. TRBJ2-5 matches the DNA end more closely, so the J call is doubtful. This CDR3 has 15 amino acids. Per germline, CDR1 SGHTA and CDR2 FQGTGA. The CDR3 DNA follows: TGTGCCAGCAGCTTACTCTCCGGGGGGGAGGAGACCCAGTACTTC. It codes for CASSLLSGGEETQYF.

This sequence joins TRBV7-2 and TRBJ2-5; TRBD1 agrees at 7 bases. The J call is in doubt because the DNA end fits TRBJ2-7 better. The CDR3 consists of 16 residues. Germline assignment: CDR1 SGHTA and CDR2 FQGNSA. The CDR3 bases are TGTGCCAGCAGCTTAGACTTCGGGACAGCGACCTACGAGCAGTACTTC. Residues: CASSLDFGTATYEQYF.